One sample yielded the 20 T cell receptor beta chains listed below, sequenced in a study of blood T cell repertoires in COVID-19. Method: immunoSEQ multiplex PCR; TCRdb's copy keeps in-frame clones and lacks some. Here the sample spans more than 95,000 clones, approximately 85% being singletons. Sequencing used peripheral blood. These receptors were collected from a woman older than 75 with COVID-19, enrolled during active disease.

The gene calls are TRBV12-3 or TRBV12-4 and TRBJ2-7; 7 nucleotides align to TRBD1. V was clipped by 5 bases and J by 2 bases; unmatched bases: 3. CDR3 length equals 13 residues. CDR3 bases: TGTGCCAGCAGTAAGGGACAGACCTACGAGCAGTACTTC. Its translation is CASSKGQTYEQYF.

The chain combines TRBV29-1 with TRBJ2-3; no firm D call. The V and J ends lost 0 bases and 3 bases respectively, with 4 bases between them. This CDR3 has 12 amino acids. Germline V gene data show CDR1 as SQVTM and CDR2 as ANQGSEA. The DNA for the CDR3 is TGCAGCGTTGAAGACCAAACAGATACGCAGTATTTT. It specifies CSVEDQTDTQYF.

This chain joins TRBV2 and TRBJ1-1, with D tentatively TRBD1 (5 bases). The CDR3 consists of 11 residues. Germline V lookup: CDR1 SNHLY, CDR2 FYNNEI. V lost 11 bases and J 5 bases, leaving 12 bases between the germline ends. CDR3 nucleotides: TGTGCCTGGTCAAAGGGGACTGAAGCTTTCTTT. This encodes CAWSKGTEAFF.

This clone was counted only a few times. The J gene is TRBJ2-7, the V gene TRBV3-1 (or the pseudogene TRBV3-2), with D unresolved. The germline gives CDR1 LGHDT, CDR2 YNNKEL (reference sequence). The CDR3 is 18 amino acids. V was pared by 4 bases and J by 0 bases, with 22 bases between. The CDR3 DNA follows: TGTGCCAGCAGCCCCCTATTTGCCCCGGCAGGAACCTCCTACGAGCAGTACTTC. This gives the protein CASSPLFAPAGTSYEQYF.

The chain joins TRBV28 to TRBJ1-1; the match to TRBD1 covers 9 bases. CDR1 and CDR2 (germline): MDHEN, SYDVKM. CDR3 length: 13 amino acids. The junction had 4 bases not matched to a gene; V was cut back by 5 bases and J by 6 bases. Here the CDR3 reads CASSQDRGAEAFF. CDR3 nucleotides: TGTGCCAGCAGTCAAGACAGGGGGGCTGAAGCTTTCTTT.

V usage is TRBV15 and J usage is TRBJ2-2; 8 nucleotides line up with TRBD1. Germline CDR1 is LNHNV and CDR2 is YYDKDF (reference sequence). This CDR3 is 17 amino acids long. Germline trimming cut 0 bases from V and 5 bases from J; bases unmatched to any gene: 8. CDR3 in amino acids: CATSRDQGRGLTGELFF. The CDR3 nucleotides are TGTGCCACCAGCAGAGATCAAGGCAGGGGGCTGACCGGGGAGCTGTTTTTT. The whole variable domain, filled in from reference TRBV15 and TRBJ2-2, reads DAMVIQNPRYQVTQFGKPVTLSCSQTLNHNVMYWYQQKSSQAPKLLFHYYDKDFNNEADTPDNFQSRRPNTSFCFLDIRSPGLGDTAMYLCATSRDQGRGLTGELFFGEGSRLTVL.

The chain carries TRBV27 and TRBJ1-1; D gene ambiguous. CDR1 is MNHEY and CDR2 is SMNVEV in the germline V gene (reference sequence). The CDR3 totals 15 residues. V lost 1 base and J 0 bases, leaving 9 bases between the germline ends. The CDR3 loop is CASSLYAVMNTEAFF. The CDR3 DNA follows: TGTGCCAGCAGTTTATATGCAGTTATGAACACTGAAGCTTTCTTT.

This rearrangement joins TRBV5-1 to TRBJ1-3; 8 nucleotides match TRBD1. Per the germline V gene, CDR1 is SGHRS and CDR2 is YFSETQ. CDR3 length equals 16 residues. V dropped 0 bases and J dropped 2; count of bases not matched to a gene: 4. Here the CDR3 reads CASSLGARGPGNTIYF. The DNA for the CDR3 is TGCGCCAGCAGCTTGGGGGCCAGGGGGCCTGGAAACACCATATATTTT. The full variable domain, its missing parts supplied by reference TRBV5-1 and TRBJ1-3, is KAGVTQTPRYLIKTRGQQVTLSCSPISGHRSVSWYQQTPGQGLQFLFEYFSETQRNKGNFPGRFSGRQFSNSRSEMNVSTLELGDSALYLCASSLGARGPGNTIYFGEGSWLTVV.

The chain couples TRBV4-1 to TRBJ2-3, with 9 bases that match TRBD2. Trimming cost V 0 bases and J 5 bases; bases outside gene matches: 9. The CDR3 spans 17 residues. Germline V CDR1 and CDR2: MGHRA, YSYEKL. CDR3 loop: CASSQEWRGRGLDTQYF. For the CDR3, the DNA is TGCGCCAGCAGCCAAGAATGGCGCGGGAGGGGGTTAGATACGCAGTATTTT.

This clone occurred once. The J gene is TRBJ2-7, the V gene TRBV28; possible D gene TRBD2, 5 bases. Germline CDR1 is MDHEN and CDR2 is SYDVKM. V shed 6 bases and J shed 2 bases, with 11 bases lying between them. The CDR3 length is 13 residues. CDR3 nucleotides: TGTGCCAGCAGGTCCCAGCGGACCTACGAGCAGTACTTC. Protein: CASRSQRTYEQYF.

The chain has TRBV4-3 and TRBJ1-6; D gene uncertain. This CDR3 has 13 residues. Per the germline V gene, CDR1 is LGHNA and CDR2 is YSLEER. V was trimmed by 0 bases and J by 11 bases, leaving 8 bases between them. CDR3 coding DNA: TGCGCCAGCAGCCAAGAATTAGAACCACCCCTCCACTTT. It specifies CASSQELEPPLHF.

V gene TRBV9 combines with J gene TRBJ2-1; TRBD1 aligns across 8 bases. V shed 3 bases and J 6 bases; nucleotides not matched to a gene: 8. This CDR3 has 15 residues. Germline CDR1 reads SGDLS; CDR2 reads YYNGEE. The CDR3, as DNA: TGTGCCAGCAGCGGACCGGGACAGGCGGTCAATGAGCAGTTCTTC. Its translation is CASSGPGQAVNEQFF.

The chain recombines TRBV5-1 with TRBJ1-1; 9 positions match TRBD1. With 4 bases clipped from V and 4 bases from J, the junction kept 8 bases outside the gene matches. The CDR3 is made up of 15 amino acids. Germline CDR1 SGHRS, CDR2 YFSETQ. The CDR3 sequence: CASSITQGASTEAFF. The CDR3 nucleotides are TGCGCCAGCAGCATTACACAGGGGGCGAGCACTGAAGCTTTCTTT.

The CDR3 loop reads CASSPLSASGGSSYNEQFF. The CDR3, as DNA: TGTGCCAGCTCACCCTTATCGGCTAGCGGGGGGAGCTCCTACAATGAGCAGTTCTTC. This rearrangement joins TRBV18 to TRBJ2-1, with 11 positions matching TRBD2. Trimming cost V 3 bases and J 0 bases; bases outside gene matches: 10. This CDR3 is 19 amino acids long. The V gene's germline CDR1 is KGHSH and CDR2 LQKENI.

The chain joins TRBV11-2 to TRBJ1-2; 10 bases match TRBD1. V shed 3 bases, J shed 2 bases, and the junction held 3 bases outside the gene matches. Per germline, CDR1 SGHAT and CDR2 FQNNGV. There are 15 residues in the CDR3. CDR3 sequence (DNA): TGTGCCAGCAGCTTGGGGACAGGGGCAAACTATGGCTACACCTTC. Residues: CASSLGTGANYGYTF.

The chain combines TRBV5-1 with TRBJ1-4, with a weak D call TRBD1 (6 bases). Trimming removed 4 bases at V and 8 bases at J, with 18 bases between. Germline assignment: CDR1 SGHRS and CDR2 YFSETQ. This CDR3 is built from 15 residues. CDR3 in DNA: TGCGCCAGCAGCCCGGGGGGCGGATTGAACGAAAAACTGTTTTTT. It is translated as CASSPGGGLNEKLFF.

This clone came up a few times. CDR3: CASSQATLAGARRGSYEQYF. CDR3 nucleotides: TGTGCCAGCAGCCAAGCAACACTAGCGGGAGCCCGGCGAGGCTCCTACGAGCAGTACTTC. This sequence joins TRBV14 and TRBJ2-7; 11 positions agree with TRBD2. Germline V gene data show CDR1 as SGHDN and CDR2 as FVKESK. The CDR3 loop spans 20 amino acids. Unmatched junction bases numbered 14, after V lost 1 base and J lost 0 bases.

The rearrangement uses TRBV19 and TRBJ1-2; possibly TRBD1 for D (5 bases). The CDR3 runs to 13 residues. With 9 bases removed from V and 4 bases from J, the gap between germline ends came to 15 bases. Germline CDR1 is LNHDA and CDR2 is SQIVND (reference sequence). As DNA, the CDR3 is TGTGCCAGCTCCGGGGGGGGGTCCTATGGCTACACCTTC. Translation: CASSGGGSYGYTF. Filled out from reference TRBV19 and TRBJ1-2, the complete variable domain reads DGGITQSPKYLFRKEGQNVTLSCEQNLNHDAMYWYRQDPGQGLRLIYYSQIVNDFQKGDIAEGYSVSREKKESFPLTVTSAQKNPTAFYLCASSGGGSYGYTFGSGTRLTVV.

The genes are TRBV6-6 and TRBJ2-1; 8 bases line up with TRBD2. There are 16 residues in the CDR3. The V and J ends lost 5 bases and 4 bases, in that order; junction bases with no gene match: 10. The germline CDR1 and CDR2 sequences are MNHNY and SVGAGI (reference sequence). The CDR3 loop is CASSHRGQRGYNEQFF. As DNA, the CDR3 is TGTGCCAGCAGTCACCGGGGGCAGCGGGGGTACAATGAGCAGTTCTTC.

This sequence joins TRBV7-2 and TRBJ2-2; tentative D call: TRBD2 (5 bases). Germline V lookup: CDR1 SGHTA, CDR2 FQGNSA. The CDR3 runs to 14 residues. Trimming removed 5 bases from V and 0 bases from J, with 7 bases in between. For the CDR3, the DNA is TGTGCCAGCAGCCGGGGTTCGAACACCGGGGAGCTGTTTTTT. Its protein is CASSRGSNTGELFF.